One sample yielded the 27 T cell receptor beta chains listed below, sequenced in a study of CD8 T cells in Susac syndrome. The RNA input was about 0.5 to 1 ug, and it was reverse transcribed with random hexamers. Each CDR3 protein is one row after TCRdb ran MiXCR on the immunoSEQ multiplex PCR reads. The repertoire holds 200,000 to 250,000 distinct CDR3 sequences, with just under 95% as singletons. Sequences were obtained from CD4+ T cells from PBMCs. The receptor source for this set is a human donor with multiple sclerosis.

The chain uses TRBV20-1 and TRBJ2-2, with D perhaps being TRBD1 or TRBD2 (5 bases each). V lost 0 bases to trimming and J lost 6 bases, with 17 bases between them. From germline, CDR1 is DFQATT and CDR2 SNEGSKA (reference sequence). This CDR3 comprises 16 residues. The CDR3 region has the DNA TGCAGTGCTAGAGATCGGAACGGGGACGTAGCCGGGGAGCTGTTTTTT. Protein product: CSARDRNGDVAGELFF.

The chain has TRBV11-2 and TRBJ2-3, with no clear D. This CDR3 is 12 amino acids long. With 4 bases removed from V and 2 bases from J, the gap between germline ends came to 4 bases. Per the germline V gene, CDR1 is SGHAT and CDR2 is FQNNGV. CDR3 nucleotides: TGTGCCAGCAGCTCCCACACAGATACGCAGTATTTT. Translation gives CASSSHTDTQYF.

V usage is TRBV6-1 and J usage is TRBJ1-1, with 7 bases that match TRBD1. The germline CDR1 and CDR2 sequences are MNHNS and SASEGT. The CDR3 sequence is 16 residues long. V lost 4 bases to trimming and J lost 0 bases; unmatched junction nucleotides: 8. The CDR3 DNA sequence: TGTGCCAGCAGTGCCGGACAGGCCTTCATGAACACTGAAGCTTTCTTT. This encodes CASSAGQAFMNTEAFF.

This sequence joins TRBV29-1 and TRBJ1-1, with D unclear. Trimming cost V 5 bases and J 7 bases, with 11 bases left between them. Germline V gene sequence: CDR1 SQVTM, CDR2 ANQGSEA. The CDR3 covers 11 residues. For the CDR3, the DNA is TGCAGCGTTTCAATTACAGTTGAAGCTTTCTTT. Translation: CSVSITVEAFF.

About this clonotype: Compared with germline, one end of the junction differs, possibly owing to a read error. The rearrangement links TRBV12-3 or TRBV12-4 to TRBJ2-1, with 11 bases identical to TRBD2. The CDR3 has 15 residues. The DNA for the CDR3 is TGTGCCAGCAGCTTAGCGGGAGGGAGATACAATGAGCAGTTCTTC. It is translated as CASSLAGGRYNEQFF.

V usage is TRBV30 and J usage is TRBJ2-1, with 8 bases fitting TRBD2. Germline V gene data show CDR1 as GTSNPN and CDR2 as SVGIG (reference sequence). The CDR3 spans 15 residues. The V gene end was trimmed by 1 base and the J gene end by 1 base; junction bases not matched to a gene: 3. The CDR3: CAWSAVAGSYNEQFF. The CDR3 DNA follows: TGTGCCTGGAGTGCAGTAGCGGGATCCTACAATGAGCAGTTCTTC.

V gene TRBV4-2 combines with J gene TRBJ1-5; D is unresolved. Germline assignment: CDR1 LGHNA and CDR2 YNFKEQ. The CDR3 covers 17 residues. V lost 0 bases and J lost 3, with 15 bases in between. The CDR3, as DNA: TGTGCCAGCAGCCAAGATCGGCTGGAATCCCTCAATCAGCCCCAGCATTTT. Its protein is CASSQDRLESLNQPQHF.

The chain recombines TRBV11-2 with TRBJ2-5; 9 nucleotides line up with TRBD1. The CDR3 length is 15 residues. From germline, CDR1 is SGHAT and CDR2 FQNNGV. With V trimmed by 5 bases and J by 4 bases, 8 bases remained unmatched. The CDR3 DNA follows: TGTGCCAGCAGCGGAACAGGGGGCTTCGGAGAGACCCAGTACTTC. Amino acid sequence: CASSGTGGFGETQYF.

The chain combines TRBV4-1 with TRBJ2-5; no clear D gene. V was shortened by 0 bases and J by 5 bases, with 10 bases between the two germline ends. Per germline, CDR1 MGHRA and CDR2 YSYEKL. The CDR3 covers 14 residues. The CDR3 protein is CASSQEGLGETQYF. DNA of the CDR3: TGCGCCAGCAGCCAAGAAGGTCTTGGGGAGACCCAGTACTTC.

The chain links TRBV30 to TRBJ1-2; 7 bases are shared with TRBD1. Germline V CDR1 and CDR2: GTSNPN, SVGIG (reference sequence). With 3 bases clipped from V and 4 bases from J, the junction kept 8 bases outside the gene matches. CDR3 length equals 14 residues. The CDR3 region has the DNA TGTGCCTGGAGGCAACCCAGGGGGACCTATGGCTACACCTTC. Encoded protein: CAWRQPRGTYGYTF.

This clonotype occurred once. The chain is built from TRBV4-1 and TRBJ2-3; 12 bases map to TRBD2. J was trimmed by 3 bases and V by 0 bases; bases with no gene match: 7. CDR3 size: 18 residues. Germline values: CDR1 MGHRA, CDR2 YSYEKL. The CDR3 nucleotides are TGCGCCAGCAGCCAAGATATCCTAGCGGGGGGGCCTACAGATACGCAGTATTTT. Its translation is CASSQDILAGGPTDTQYF.

The chain uses TRBV4-1 and TRBJ2-1; the match to TRBD2 covers 14 bases. This CDR3 comprises 17 residues. The V segment lost 4 bases and the J segment 8 bases; nucleotides outside the gene matches: 10. The germline CDR1 and CDR2 sequences are MGHRA and YSYEKL. The CDR3 here is CASSPTTSGRAGHEQFF. The CDR3 nucleotides read TGCGCCAGCAGCCCCACGACTAGCGGGAGGGCCGGGCATGAGCAGTTCTTC.

This chain uses TRBV4-2 with TRBJ1-4; 7 bases align to TRBD1. The CDR3 is 16 amino acids. From germline, CDR1 is LGHNA and CDR2 YNFKEQ. Germline trimming cut 1 base from V and 7 bases from J; bases unmatched to any gene: 9. The CDR3 is CASSQGSGGGSEKLFF. CDR3 DNA sequence: TGTGCCAGCAGCCAAGGATCAGGGGGTGGCAGTGAAAAACTGTTTTTT.

The gene calls are TRBV19 and TRBJ2-3; D might be TRBD1 (5 bases). The germline gives CDR1 LNHDA, CDR2 SQIVND (reference sequence). V shed 3 bases and J shed 2 bases, with 9 bases lying between them. CDR3 length: 14 amino acids. CDR3: CASSIGGHTDTQYF. The CDR3 region has the DNA TGTGCCAGTAGTATTGGCGGACACACAGATACGCAGTATTTT.

The chain combines TRBV5-1 with TRBJ1-1; D may be TRBD1 (6 bases). The CDR3 is made up of 14 amino acids. CDR1 is SGHRS, CDR2 YFSETQ, per germline. Trimming pared 0 bases from V and 7 bases from J, leaving 13 bases between. CDR3 nucleotides: TGCGCCAGCAGCTTGGCTGGGGGGCACGGTGAAGCTTTCTTT. As protein: CASSLAGGHGEAFF.

The chain combines TRBV30 with TRBJ2-1, with no clear D. Between the trimmed V and J ends, which lost 2 bases and 9 bases, there was a span of 14 bases. The CDR3 extends over 13 amino acids. Germline assignment: CDR1 GTSNPN and CDR2 SVGIG (reference sequence). The DNA of the CDR3 is TGTGCCTGGAGTCCACCGGCGCGAGTTGAGCAGTTCTTC. Translation: CAWSPPARVEQFF.

The chain couples TRBV18 to TRBJ2-1; TRBD1 matches at 8 bases. The CDR3 is 15 residues long. The germline CDR1 and CDR2 sequences are KGHSH and LQKENI. J was trimmed by 0 bases and V by 3 bases; bases with no gene match: 1. The CDR3 sequence: CASSPTGGSYNEQFF. The DNA for the CDR3 is TGTGCCAGCTCACCCACAGGGGGCTCCTACAATGAGCAGTTCTTC.

V is TRBV5-1 and J is TRBJ2-5; no reliable D call. Germline assignment: CDR1 SGHRS and CDR2 YFSETQ. Between the trimmed V and J ends, which lost 0 bases and 2 bases, there was a span of 11 bases. This CDR3 has 15 amino acids. As DNA, the CDR3 is TGCGCCAGCAGCTTGGCCCTGTCGCTACAAGAGACCCAGTACTTC. Its protein is CASSLALSLQETQYF.

The rearrangement joins TRBV27 to TRBJ1-2; TRBD1 agrees at 7 bases. The germline V gene encodes CDR1 MNHEY and CDR2 SMNVEV (reference sequence). CDR3 length: 14 amino acids. The V segment lost 3 bases and the J segment 4 bases; nucleotides outside the gene matches: 5. The CDR3 region is CASSLRGPVYGYTF. CDR3 DNA sequence: TGTGCCAGCAGTTTGAGGGGGCCGGTCTATGGCTACACCTTC.

This chain uses TRBV14 with TRBJ1-1; a weak D match, TRBD1 (5 bases). Germline V gene data show CDR1 as SGHDN and CDR2 as FVKESK. Trimming took 5 bases from V and 4 from J, leaving 20 bases between them. CDR3 length equals 16 residues. This chain's CDR3 is CASSKITRGDSTEAFF. For the CDR3, the DNA is TGTGCCAGCAGCAAAATTACTAGGGGCGACAGCACTGAAGCTTTCTTT.

This chain connects TRBV24-1 to TRBJ1-5; D is undetermined. Germline assignment: CDR1 KGHDR and CDR2 SFDVKD. V lost 4 bases and J 4 bases, leaving 4 bases between the germline ends. The CDR3 is 12 amino acids. The CDR3 reads CATSDWNQPQHF. Here the CDR3 DNA reads TGTGCCACCAGTGACTGGAATCAGCCCCAGCATTTT.

The sample holds a few counts of this clonotype. The chain employs TRBV2 and TRBJ2-7; D is unresolved. The CDR3 extends over 14 amino acids. Germline V gene data show CDR1 as SNHLY and CDR2 as FYNNEI. V gave up 6 bases and J gave up 2 bases, with 14 bases separating them. In DNA form, the CDR3 reads TGTGCCAGCAGCAAAAATCCCCGTACCTACGAGCAGTACTTC. Translating gives CASSKNPRTYEQYF.

The rearrangement joins TRBV7-9 to TRBJ2-1; a possible D gene is TRBD2 (5 bases). Germline assignment: CDR1 SEHNR and CDR2 FQNEAQ (reference sequence). The CDR3 is 18 amino acids. V was shortened by 3 bases and J by 5 bases, with 23 bases between the two germline ends. The CDR3 DNA sequence: TGTGCCAGCAGCTTCTTTGGACTGAGACGGGGATTTAACAATGAGCAGTTCTTC. Its protein is CASSFFGLRRGFNNEQFF.

The chain is built from TRBV5-1 and TRBJ2-7, with 7 nucleotides matching TRBD2. Germline loops: CDR1 SGHRS, CDR2 YFSETQ. This CDR3 is built from 16 residues. The V gene end was trimmed by 0 bases and the J gene end by 2 bases; junction bases not matched to a gene: 8. The CDR3 sequence: CASSLAGGGPTYEQYF. CDR3 DNA: TGCGCCAGCAGCTTGGCTGGCGGGGGACCGACCTACGAGCAGTACTTC.

The rearrangement links TRBV19 to TRBJ2-3, with D maybe TRBD1 (5 bases). V lost 7 bases to trimming and J lost 6 bases, with 8 bases between them. Germline-derived CDR1 and CDR2 are LNHDA and SQIVND (reference sequence). CDR3 length: 11 amino acids. CDR3 residues: CASITGDTQYF. In DNA form, the CDR3 reads TGTGCCAGTATCACAGGCGATACGCAGTATTTT. The full variable domain, its missing parts supplied by reference TRBV19 and TRBJ2-3, is DGGITQSPKYLFRKEGQNVTLSCEQNLNHDAMYWYRQDPGQGLRLIYYSQIVNDFQKGDIAEGYSVSREKKESFPLTVTSAQKNPTAFYLCASITGDTQYFGPGTRLTVL.

The chain is built from TRBV4-1 and TRBJ2-5, with 8 bases aligning to TRBD2. V lost 2 bases to trimming and J lost 2 bases; unmatched junction nucleotides: 16. CDR1 is MGHRA and CDR2 is YSYEKL in the germline V gene. The CDR3 contains 19 residues. CDR3 loop: CASSQKQQTRGVRQETQYF. DNA of the CDR3: TGCGCCAGCAGCCAAAAACAACAGACGCGGGGGGTAAGACAAGAGACCCAGTACTTC.

V and J are TRBV29-1 and TRBJ2-5; D remains unclear. The germline V gene has CDR1 SQVTM and CDR2 ANQGSEA. CDR3 length: 11 amino acids. V was pared by 4 bases and J by 3 bases, with 6 bases between. CDR3 residues: CSVAVEETQYF. CDR3 DNA: TGCAGCGTTGCAGTGGAAGAGACCCAGTACTTC. The full variable domain, rest sourced from reference TRBV29-1 and TRBJ2-5, is SAVISQKPSRDICQRGTSLTIQCQVDSQVTMMFWYRQQPGQSLTLIATANQGSEATYESGFVIDKFPISRPNLTFSTLTVSNMSPEDSSIYLCSVAVEETQYFGPGTRLLVL.